These 18 T cell receptor beta chains were sequenced from one sample in a study of regulatory T cells in long-lasting Graves disease. CDR3-region Arm-PCR and iRepertoire HTBI primers produced the TCR beta libraries. MiXCR, run by TCRdb on the multiplex PCR reads, gives a single entry per CDR3 protein. The sample lists around 330,000 distinct CDR3 sequences, 15% to 20% occurring once. Time point reported: newly diagnosed GD, antithyroid drugs for less than 3 months. Isolated PBMC RNA provided the starting material for the TCR library. This specimen was peripheral blood mononuclear cells (PBMCs), taken at new diagnosis, from a patient treated with antithyroid drugs. The receptor set was obtained from a female donor with Graves disease.

The chain employs TRBV20-1 and TRBJ2-7; D is perhaps TRBD2 (6 bases). The germline V gene encodes CDR1 DFQATT and CDR2 SNEGSKA (reference sequence). CDR3 length equals 17 residues. V lost 6 bases and J lost 5, with 29 bases in between. Here the CDR3 reads CSAHPLGGLDTIDEQYF. CDR3 sequence (DNA): TGCAGTGCCCATCCCTTGGGGGGACTGGATACTATCGACGAGCAGTACTTC.

This clonotype was counted ten times or more. This rearrangement joins TRBV13 to TRBJ1-6; 10 nucleotides align to TRBD1. V shed 5 bases and J 5 bases; nucleotides not matched to a gene: 6. In germline, CDR1 is PRHDT, CDR2 FYEKMQ (reference sequence). This CDR3 spans 16 amino acids. In DNA form, the CDR3 reads TGTGCCAGCAGCCTCCAAGGGACAGGGGATAATTCACCCCTCCACTTT. This translates into CASSLQGTGDNSPLHF.

This clonotype appeared many times. The V and J genes are TRBV28 and TRBJ2-5, with 9 bases fitting TRBD2. The V segment lost 8 bases and the J segment 5 bases; nucleotides outside the gene matches: 9. This CDR3 region has 14 residues. Germline V gives CDR1 MDHEN, CDR2 SYDVKM. The CDR3 protein is CASEAGGGRETQYF. CDR3 coding DNA: TGTGCCAGCGAAGCGGGAGGTGGGCGGGAGACCCAGTACTTC. Using reference TRBV28 and TRBJ2-5 for the parts outside the CDR3, the full variable domain is DVKVTQSSRYLVKRTGEKVFLECVQDMDHENMFWYRQDPGLGLRLIYFSYDVKMKEKGDIPEGYSVSREKKERFSLILESASTNQTSMYLCASEAGGGRETQYFGPGTRLLVL.

In its sample, this clonotype was seen a few times. The V gene is TRBV12-3 or TRBV12-4, the J gene TRBJ2-4; 7 bases map to TRBD2. This CDR3 has 16 residues. V shed 3 bases and J 7 bases; nucleotides not matched to a gene: 12. Written as DNA, the CDR3 is TGTGCCAGCAGTTTTTCGGGTCTCAGGGAGGGCAACATTCAGTACTTC. Its protein is CASSFSGLREGNIQYF.

About this clonotype: The CDR3 ends on some other residue instead of the conserved phenylalanine or tryptophan, so this is likely a read error. This chain joins TRBV5-4 and TRBJ2-5, with 8 bases aligning to TRBD1. The CDR3 contains 17 residues. The J segment lost 1 base and the V segment lost 3 bases, leaving 11 bases of the junction unmatched. Germline CDR1 and CDR2: SGHNT and YYREEE (reference sequence). Written as DNA, the CDR3 is TGTGCCAGCAGCTCTTCTCCAACGCAGGGGGCCCAAGAGACCCAGTACTCC. This sequence encodes CASSSSPTQGAQETQYS.

This clonotype has ten or more counts. The chain combines TRBV5-1 with TRBJ1-1; no clear D. This CDR3 is built from 14 residues. Germline V gene lookup returns CDR1 SGHRS and CDR2 YFSETQ. The V end lost 4 bases, the J end lost 0 bases, and 10 bases lay between the germline ends. The CDR3 DNA is TGCGCCAGCAGCGTTGTATCGGTGAACACTGAAGCTTTCTTT. Residues: CASSVVSVNTEAFF.

In its sample, this clonotype was seen a few times. V gene TRBV5-1 combines with J gene TRBJ2-5; 7 bases line up with TRBD2. This CDR3 region has 13 residues. Germline CDR1 is SGHRS and CDR2 is YFSETQ. The trim removed 5 bases at V and 1 base at J, leaving 2 bases unmatched. The CDR3 DNA sequence: TGCGCCAGCAGGACTAGCAGCCAAGAGACCCAGTACTTC. Its translation: CASRTSSQETQYF.

Many counts were recorded for this clonotype. The V call is TRBV12-3 or TRBV12-4, the J call TRBJ1-1; D not resolved. The CDR3 contains 11 residues. Trimming cost V 6 bases and J 4 bases, with 6 bases left between them. The CDR3 spells CASSSRTEAFF. CDR3 bases: TGTGCCAGCAGCTCTCGCACTGAAGCTTTCTTT.

In this sample, this clonotype turned up a few times. The chain has TRBV19 and TRBJ1-5, with 8 bases fitting TRBD1. The ends lost 6 bases at V and 6 bases at J; junction bases unmatched: 7. The CDR3 is 14 amino acids. The germline CDR1 and CDR2 sequences are LNHDA and SQIVND (reference sequence). The CDR3 sequence is CASRPRGQGQPQHF. The CDR3 nucleotides are TGTGCCAGTAGACCCAGGGGGCAGGGTCAGCCCCAGCATTTT.

This clonotype was counted at least ten times. The CDR3 sequence: CASSPAGGPDSYEQYF. CDR3 nucleotides: TGTGCCAGCAGTCCCGCCGGGGGTCCCGACTCCTACGAGCAGTACTTC. The V gene is TRBV6-1, the J gene TRBJ2-7; the D gene is possibly TRBD2 (6 bases). The V end lost 5 bases, the J end lost 0 bases, and 17 bases lay between the germline ends. The CDR3 consists of 16 residues. Germline values: CDR1 MNHNS, CDR2 SASEGT.

This clonotype has at least ten counts. The chain employs TRBV19 and TRBJ2-3; the match to TRBD2 covers 8 bases. From germline, CDR1 is LNHDA and CDR2 SQIVND (reference sequence). The CDR3 has 15 residues. Trimming removed 3 bases from V and 3 bases from J; junction bases left unmatched: 5. The CDR3 DNA is TGTGCCAGTAGTATTGCACCTAGCGGGACAGATACGCAGTATTTT. Protein: CASSIAPSGTDTQYF.

The chain has TRBV12-3 or TRBV12-4 and TRBJ2-3; D might be TRBD2 (6 bases). The germline V and J ends were trimmed by 3 bases and 4 bases, with 17 bases remaining between them. The CDR3 is 16 amino acids. The CDR3 region has the DNA TGTGCCAGCAGTTTGGGGACTGGGGTCGGGGCAGATACGCAGTATTTT. It codes for CASSLGTGVGADTQYF.

The V gene is TRBV5-8, the J gene TRBJ2-7; a possible D gene is TRBD2 (6 bases). Trimming shortened V by 5 bases and J by 6 bases, and 18 bases separated the two germline ends. The CDR3 loop spans 14 amino acids. Germline V CDR1 and CDR2: SGHTS, YDEGEE. The CDR3 nucleotides read TGTGCCAGCAGGACAGACCCGGGAGTGCGCGAGCAGTACTTC. Translating it yields CASRTDPGVREQYF.

The chain is built from TRBV11-2 and TRBJ1-4, with D tentatively TRBD1 (6 bases). Germline values: CDR1 SGHAT, CDR2 FQNNGV. This CDR3 has 13 residues. V lost 3 bases and J 5 bases, leaving 7 bases between the germline ends. This CDR3 reads CASSFDRNEKLFF. The CDR3 DNA reads as TGTGCCAGCAGCTTTGACAGGAATGAAAAACTGTTTTTT.

This clonotype appeared a few times. The V gene is TRBV6-1, the J gene TRBJ2-3; D possibly corresponds to TRBD2 (6 bases). There are 15 residues in the CDR3. Germline V CDR1 and CDR2: MNHNS, SASEGT. Trimming pared 2 bases from V and 4 bases from J, leaving 13 bases between. The CDR3 spells CASSESGLAPDTQYF. In DNA form, the CDR3 reads TGTGCCAGCAGTGAATCGGGACTGGCCCCAGATACGCAGTATTTT.

This clonotype was counted ten times or more. The CDR3 loop is CASSLLSSGNYEQYF. DNA for the CDR3: TGTGCCAGCAGTTTATTGTCTAGCGGGAACTACGAGCAGTACTTC. V usage is TRBV28 and J usage is TRBJ2-7; TRBD2 aligns across 9 bases. V was clipped by 1 base and J by 3 bases; unmatched bases: 4. Looked up from germline, CDR1 is MDHEN and CDR2 is SYDVKM. The CDR3 length is 15 residues. Complete variable domain (other parts from reference TRBV28 and TRBJ2-7): DVKVTQSSRYLVKRTGEKVFLECVQDMDHENMFWYRQDPGLGLRLIYFSYDVKMKEKGDIPEGYSVSREKKERFSLILESASTNQTSMYLCASSLLSSGNYEQYFGPGTRLTVT.

This clonotype showed up just once. The chain employs TRBV5-1 and TRBJ2-3; D uncertain. CDR3 length equals 14 residues. From germline, CDR1 is SGHRS and CDR2 YFSETQ. V lost 7 bases and J lost 4, with 16 bases in between. The CDR3 DNA is TGCGCCAGCGAGTTGGTGGGTCACGCAGATACGCAGTATTTT. It codes for CASELVGHADTQYF.

At least ten counts were recorded for this clonotype. The rearrangement uses TRBV5-1 and TRBJ1-1, with D tentatively TRBD1 (5 bases). Germline loops: CDR1 SGHRS, CDR2 YFSETQ. Between the trimmed V and J ends, which lost 0 bases and 0 bases, there was a span of 21 bases. The CDR3 has 19 amino acids. CDR3 loop: CASSLGPPGLRVLNTEAFF. The CDR3 DNA is TGCGCCAGCAGCTTGGGCCCTCCGGGACTCAGGGTACTGAACACTGAAGCTTTCTTT. Full variable domain (missing parts from reference TRBV5-1 and TRBJ1-1): KAGVTQTPRYLIKTRGQQVTLSCSPISGHRSVSWYQQTPGQGLQFLFEYFSETQRNKGNFPGRFSGRQFSNSRSEMNVSTLELGDSALYLCASSLGPPGLRVLNTEAFFGQGTRLTVV.